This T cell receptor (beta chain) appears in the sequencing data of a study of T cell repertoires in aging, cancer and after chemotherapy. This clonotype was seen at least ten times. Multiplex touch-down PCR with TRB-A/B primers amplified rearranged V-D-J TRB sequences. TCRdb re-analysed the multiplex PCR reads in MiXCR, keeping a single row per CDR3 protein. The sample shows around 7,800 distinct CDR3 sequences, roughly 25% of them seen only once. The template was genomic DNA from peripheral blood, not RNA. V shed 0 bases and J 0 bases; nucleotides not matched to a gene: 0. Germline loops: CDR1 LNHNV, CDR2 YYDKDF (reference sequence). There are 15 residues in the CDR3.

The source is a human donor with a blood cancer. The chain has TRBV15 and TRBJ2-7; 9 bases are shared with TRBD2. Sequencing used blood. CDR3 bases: TGTGCCACCAGCAGAGAGCGGGAGGGCTCCTACGAGCAGTACTTC. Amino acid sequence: CATSREREGSYEQYF.